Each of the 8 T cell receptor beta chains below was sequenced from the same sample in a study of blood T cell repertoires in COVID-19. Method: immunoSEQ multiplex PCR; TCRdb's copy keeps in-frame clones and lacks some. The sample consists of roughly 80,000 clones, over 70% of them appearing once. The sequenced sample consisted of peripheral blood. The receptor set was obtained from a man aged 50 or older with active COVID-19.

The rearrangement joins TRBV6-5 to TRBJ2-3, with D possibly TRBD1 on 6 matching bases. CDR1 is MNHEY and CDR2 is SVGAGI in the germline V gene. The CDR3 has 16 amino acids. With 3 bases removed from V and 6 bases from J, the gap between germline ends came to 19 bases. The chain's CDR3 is CASSYDGYGGPDTQYF. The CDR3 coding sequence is TGTGCCAGCAGTTATGATGGGTATGGGGGCCCGGATACGCAGTATTTT.

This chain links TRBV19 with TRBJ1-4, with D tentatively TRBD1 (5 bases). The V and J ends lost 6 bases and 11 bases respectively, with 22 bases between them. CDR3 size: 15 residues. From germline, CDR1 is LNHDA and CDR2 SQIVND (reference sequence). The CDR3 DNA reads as TGTGCCAGTAGCCGATCCACCGTGCCCGGGGGGAAACTGTTTTTT. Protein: CASSRSTVPGGKLFF.

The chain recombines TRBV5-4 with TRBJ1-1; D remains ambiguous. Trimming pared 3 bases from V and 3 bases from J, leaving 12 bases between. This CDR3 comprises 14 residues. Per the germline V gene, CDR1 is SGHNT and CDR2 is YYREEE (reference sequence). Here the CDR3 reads CASSSAGGHTEAFF. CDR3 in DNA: TGTGCCAGCAGCTCAGCCGGTGGGCACACTGAAGCTTTCTTT.

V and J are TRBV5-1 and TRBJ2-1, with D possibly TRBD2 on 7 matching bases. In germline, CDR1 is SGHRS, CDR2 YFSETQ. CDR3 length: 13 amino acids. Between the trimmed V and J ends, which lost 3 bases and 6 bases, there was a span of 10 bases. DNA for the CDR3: TGCGCCAGCAGCTGGGGAGGGGGCAATGAGCAGTTCTTC. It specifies CASSWGGGNEQFF.

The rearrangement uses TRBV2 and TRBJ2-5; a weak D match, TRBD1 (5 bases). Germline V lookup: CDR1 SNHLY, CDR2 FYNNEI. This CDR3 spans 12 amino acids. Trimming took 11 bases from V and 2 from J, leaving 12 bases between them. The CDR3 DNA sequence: TGTGCCGGTGACAGAGATCAAGAGACCCAGTACTTC. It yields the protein CAGDRDQETQYF. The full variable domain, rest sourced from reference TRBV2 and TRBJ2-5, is EPEVTQTPSHQVTQMGQEVILRCVPISNHLYFYWYRQILGQKVEFLVSFYNNEISEKSEIFDDQFSVERPDGSNFTLKIRSTKLEDSAMYFCAGDRDQETQYFGPGTRLLVL.

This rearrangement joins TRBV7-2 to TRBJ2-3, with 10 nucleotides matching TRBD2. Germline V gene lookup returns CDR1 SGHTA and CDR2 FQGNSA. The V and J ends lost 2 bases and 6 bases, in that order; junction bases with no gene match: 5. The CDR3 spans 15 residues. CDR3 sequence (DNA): TGTGCCAGCAGCTTAAATAGCGGGAGGAGCGATACGCAGTATTTT. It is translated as CASSLNSGRSDTQYF.

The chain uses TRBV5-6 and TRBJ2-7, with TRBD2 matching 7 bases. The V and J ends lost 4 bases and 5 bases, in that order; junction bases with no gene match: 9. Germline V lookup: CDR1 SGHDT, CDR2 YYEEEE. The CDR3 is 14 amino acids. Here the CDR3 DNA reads TGTGCCAGCAGCCGGACCCCAGCGGGGAACGAGCAGTACTTC. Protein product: CASSRTPAGNEQYF.

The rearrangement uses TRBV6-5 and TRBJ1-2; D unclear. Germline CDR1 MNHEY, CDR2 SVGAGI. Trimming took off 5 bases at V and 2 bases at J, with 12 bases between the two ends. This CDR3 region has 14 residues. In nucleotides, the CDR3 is TGTGCCAGCAGTCACGAGGCGGGCAACTATGGCTACACCTTC. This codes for CASSHEAGNYGYTF.